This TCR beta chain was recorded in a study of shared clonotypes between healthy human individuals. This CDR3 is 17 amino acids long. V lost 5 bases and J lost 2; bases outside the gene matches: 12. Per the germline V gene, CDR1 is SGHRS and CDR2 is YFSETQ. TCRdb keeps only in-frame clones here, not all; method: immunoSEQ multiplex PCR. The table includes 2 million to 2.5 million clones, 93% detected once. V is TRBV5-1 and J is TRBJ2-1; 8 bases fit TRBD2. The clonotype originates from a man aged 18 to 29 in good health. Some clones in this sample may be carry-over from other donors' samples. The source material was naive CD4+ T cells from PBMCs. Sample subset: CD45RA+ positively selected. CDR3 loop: CASRSRGETSAYNEQFF. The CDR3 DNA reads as TGCGCCAGCAGAAGCAGGGGTGAGACTAGCGCCTACAATGAGCAGTTCTTC.